This is a list of T cell receptor beta chains from one sample in a study of metastatic and nonmetastatic thyroid tumors. TCRdb re-called the PCR reads with MiXCR. This table holds about 15,000 clones, approximately 19% found once. The sample comprised blood. Receptor source: a female donor with papillary thyroid cancer or a benign thyroid nodule (not recorded which). Some clones in this sample may be carry-over from other donors' samples. Each CDR3 is given with its conserved first and last residue. A D gene is named only where the DNA matches it firmly. A clone size is listed for some rows: how often the clone was seen (once, few, many), or a class if it is expanded.

abundance | j_gene | v_gene | len | d_gene | CDR3aa | CDR3nt
many | TRBJ2-4 | TRBV27 | 13 | - | CASSLSPKNIQYF | TGTGCCAGCAGTTTATCTCCCAAAAACATTCAGTACTTC
medium-sized | TRBJ2-7 | TRBV20-1 | 15 | TRBD2 | CSARESSGGGYEQYF | TGCAGTGCTAGAGAATCCTCGGGAGGAGGCTACGAGCAGTACTTC
few | TRBJ1-1 | TRBV6-2/TRBV6-3 | 13 | - | CASTKDRDTEAFF | TGTGCCAGCACCAAGGACAGAGACACTGAAGCTTTCTTT
few | TRBJ2-7 | TRBV6-1 | 14 | TRBD2 | CASSRTSGSYEQYF | TGTGCCAGCAGTCGGACTAGCGGATCCTACGAGCAGTACTTC
medium-sized | TRBJ2-7 | TRBV6-1 | 15 | TRBD1 | CASSSAPGQGYEQYF | TGTGCCAGCAGTTCTGCCCCGGGACAGGGATACGAGCAGTACTTC
many | TRBJ2-1 | TRBV5-4 | 16 | TRBD2 | CASSLSAGGRYNEQFF | TGTGCCAGCAGCTTGTCAGCGGGAGGACGCTACAATGAGCAGTTCTTC
medium-sized | TRBJ2-1 | TRBV12-3/TRBV12-4 | 11 | - | CASSLIGEQFF | TGTGCCAGCAGCCTGATTGGTGAGCAGTTCTTC
many | TRBJ2-1 | TRBV30 | 12 | TRBD2 | CAWNLAGGEQFF | TGTGCCTGGAATCTAGCGGGAGGGGAGCAGTTCTTC
once | TRBJ2-1 | TRBV20-1 | 16 | TRBD2 | CSARGPCTSGTHEQFF | TGCAGTGCTAGAGGCCCTTGTACTAGCGGGACCCATGAGCAGTTCTTC
- | TRBJ2-1 | TRBV15 | 15 | - | CATSRDHQGYNEQFF | TGTGCCACCAGCAGAGATCATCAGGGATATAATGAGCAGTTCTTC
- | TRBJ1-3 | TRBV6-6 | 16 | - | CASSYGPGDSGNTIYF | TGTGCCAGCAGTTACGGGCCAGGGGACTCTGGAAACACCATATATTTT
many | TRBJ2-7 | TRBV5-1 | 16 | TRBD2 | CASSLGKASGRYEQYF | TGCGCCAGCAGCTTGGGTAAGGCTAGCGGGAGGTACGAGCAGTACTTC
medium-sized | TRBJ1-1 | TRBV19 | 15 | TRBD1 | CASSIVGTGNTEAFF | TGTGCCAGTAGTATAGTTGGGACAGGGAACACTGAAGCTTTCTTT
many | TRBJ1-5 | TRBV20-1 | 17 | - | CSAAGTSTFYSNQPQHF | TGCAGTGCCGCCGGGACATCCACCTTTTATAGCAATCAGCCCCAGCATTTT
many | TRBJ2-7 | TRBV3-1 | 15 | - | CASSPGLQESYEQYF | TGTGCCAGCAGCCCAGGGCTACAGGAGTCCTACGAGCAGTACTTC
many | TRBJ2-3 | TRBV28 | 15 | - | CASRETGGGTDTQYF | TGTGCCAGCAGGGAAACAGGGGGGGGGACAGATACGCAGTATTTT
medium-sized | TRBJ2-3 | TRBV6-1 | 13 | - | CASNEEGTDTQYF | TGTGCCAGCAACGAGGAGGGCACAGATACGCAGTATTTT
many | TRBJ1-4 | TRBV5-1 | 14 | - | CASSLTGINEKLFF | TGCGCCAGCAGCTTGACAGGGATTAATGAAAAACTGTTTTTT